This T cell receptor beta chain was obtained from a study of human T cells and chemical hapten exposure. Via MiXCR, TCRdb re-called the RACE reads, giving one row per CDR3 protein. This sample has 330,000 or so distinct CDR3 sequences; about 6% occur once, and the top ten carry about 5.4%. Trimming stripped 1 base from V and 0 bases from J, with 7 bases between. The CDR3 loop spans 15 amino acids. Germline V gene lookup returns CDR1 LGHNA and CDR2 YSLEER. Time point defined: patch test 2, 6 weeks after DPC sensitization. Treatment in this sample: therapeutic diphenylcyclopropenone sensitization with weekly scalp DPC. This clonotype was picked up a small number of times.

The source was whole blood, collected in connection with sensitization to the hapten diphenylcyclopropenone (DPC). The rearrangement joins TRBV4-3 to TRBJ2-1; no definite D call. The clonotype was recovered from a woman in her late teens or twenties with alopecia areata. Some clones in this sample may be carry-over from other donors' samples. The chain's CDR3 is CASSQGRGSYNEQFF. For the CDR3, the DNA is TGCGCCAGCAGCCAAGGCCGCGGCTCCTACAATGAGCAGTTCTTC.